This T cell receptor (beta chain) was identified during a study of cytomegalovirus exposure and HLA in healthy donors. With 60 Vbeta and 13 Jbeta primers, the PCR was carried out. Using immunoSEQ multiplex PCR, the repertoire was profiled, and TCRdb retains in-frame clones only, with some absent. The sample has about 200,000 clones, and its top ten clones hold 1.1%. This CDR3 region has 15 residues. Per the germline V gene, CDR1 is SGDLS and CDR2 is YYNGEE. The trim removed 4 bases at V and 5 bases at J, leaving 6 bases unmatched. Material: PBMCs. The source of this sequence is a girl aged 2 to 10 in good health and CMV-seropositive. The V call is TRBV9, the J call TRBJ2-5; 12 bases match TRBD2. CDR3 sequence reads: CASSPGLAGWETQYF. CDR3 bases: TGTGCCAGCAGCCCCGGACTAGCGGGATGGGAGACCCAGTACTTC.